Included here is one T cell receptor (beta chain) sequence, with context. The antigen is unknown. Each CDR3 protein is one row after TCRdb ran MiXCR on the 5' RACE reads. The sample includes some 340,000 distinct CDR3 sequences, 10% to 15% of them seen just once. The record originates from a study of T-cell memory formation after mild COVID-19. Study-level information: TCR clusters largely stayed donor specific. Broader study findings: Pre-infection memory held some responding clones, suggesting pre-existing cross-reactive T cells responded. Among clones peaking at day 37 in the second wave, SARS-CoV-2 specificity remained unconfirmed.

The CDR3 totals 13 residues. V was trimmed by 7 bases and J by 3 bases, leaving 13 bases between them. CDR1 and CDR2 from the germline V gene are LNHDA and SQIVND (reference sequence). The sequence came from a man between 18 and 35 years old who had mild COVID-19 (a few samples of this study predate the infection). Cell type and time point are not known. This chain links TRBV19 with TRBJ2-7; unclear D gene. The sample was PBMCs or a T cell subset sorted from them (not recorded which). The CDR3 loop reads CASNALVNYEQYV. The CDR3 DNA reads TGTGCCAGTAACGCCCTGGTCAACTACGAGCAGTACGTC.